This TCR beta chain is drawn from a study of naive and memory T cell subsets. Study results and limitations: Possibly reflecting memory cells re-expressing CD45RA, a few larger clonotypes occurred in naive repertoires, especially CD8.

Both TRBC1 and TRBC2 were covered by a beta constant-region primer of two equimolar oligonucleotides. Four rounds of PCR amplified the ligated cDNA using nested alpha and beta constant-region primers plus SP2. TCRdb itself ran the UMI-ligation and nested PCR reads through MiXCR, one entry per CDR3 protein. The sample yields about 100,000 distinct CDR3 sequences, approximately 14% seen once. This CDR3 has 15 amino acids. Germline V lookup: CDR1 LGHNA, CDR2 YSLEER. V lost 0 bases, J lost 3 bases, and 9 bases lay in between. In this sample, this clonotype turned up many times. The antigen remains unidentified. CMV status came from CD4+ IFNgamma after overnight CMV lysate stimulation.

Sequencing was done on a sample of naive CD8+ T cells from blood. This chain connects TRBV4-3 to TRBJ1-3; D call uncertain. This receptor was taken from a human donor in good health. The CDR3 loop reads CASSQETGLGNTIYF. CDR3 nucleotides: TGCGCCAGCAGCCAAGAGACCGGACTTGGAAACACCATATATTTT.